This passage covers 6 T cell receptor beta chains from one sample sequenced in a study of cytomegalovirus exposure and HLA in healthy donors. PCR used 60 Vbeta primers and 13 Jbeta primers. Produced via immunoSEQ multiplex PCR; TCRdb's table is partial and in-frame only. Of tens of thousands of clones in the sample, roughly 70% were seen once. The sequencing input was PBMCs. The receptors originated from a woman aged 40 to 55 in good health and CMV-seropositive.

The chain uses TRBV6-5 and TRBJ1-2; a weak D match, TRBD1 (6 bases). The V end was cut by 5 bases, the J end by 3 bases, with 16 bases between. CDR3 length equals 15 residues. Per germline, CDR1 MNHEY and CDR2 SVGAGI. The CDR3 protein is CASSPTGGADYGYTF. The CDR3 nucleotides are TGTGCCAGCAGTCCCACGGGGGGCGCGGACTATGGCTACACCTTC.

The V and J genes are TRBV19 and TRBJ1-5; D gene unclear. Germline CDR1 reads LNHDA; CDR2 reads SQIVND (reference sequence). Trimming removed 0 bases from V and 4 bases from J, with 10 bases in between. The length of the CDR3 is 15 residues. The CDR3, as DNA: TGTGCCAGTAGTATAGATCGTATCGGTAATCAGCCCCAGCATTTT. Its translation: CASSIDRIGNQPQHF.

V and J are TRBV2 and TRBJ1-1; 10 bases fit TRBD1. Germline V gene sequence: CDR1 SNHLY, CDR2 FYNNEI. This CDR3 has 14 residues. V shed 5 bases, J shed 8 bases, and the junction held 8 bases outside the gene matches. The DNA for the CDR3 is TGTGCCAGCAGTAGGTCGTCGGGACAGGGGGAAGCTTTCTTT. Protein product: CASSRSSGQGEAFF.

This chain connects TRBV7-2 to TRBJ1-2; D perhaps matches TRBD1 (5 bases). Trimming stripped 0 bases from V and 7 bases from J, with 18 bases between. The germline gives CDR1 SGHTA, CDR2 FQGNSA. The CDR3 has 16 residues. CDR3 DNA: TGTGCCAGCAGCTTAGCGATTAGTGCAGGGCTTCCTGGCTACACCTTC. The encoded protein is CASSLAISAGLPGYTF. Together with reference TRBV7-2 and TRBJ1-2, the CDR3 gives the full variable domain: GAGVSQSPSNKVTEKGKDVELRCDPISGHTALYWYRQSLGQGLEFLIYFQGNSAPDKSGLPSDRFSAERTGGSVSTLTIQRTQQEDSAVYLCASSLAISAGLPGYTFGSGTRLTVV.

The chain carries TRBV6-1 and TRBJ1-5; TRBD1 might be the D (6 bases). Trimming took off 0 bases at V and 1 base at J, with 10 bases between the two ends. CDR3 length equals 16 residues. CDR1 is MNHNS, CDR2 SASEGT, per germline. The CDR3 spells CASSEAAGESNQPQHF. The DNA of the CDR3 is TGTGCCAGCAGTGAAGCCGCAGGGGAGAGCAATCAGCCCCAGCATTTT.

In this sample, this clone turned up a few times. The chain's CDR3 is CASSQDMASGTYNEQFF. DNA for the CDR3: TGCGCCAGCAGCCAAGATATGGCTAGCGGGACCTACAATGAGCAGTTCTTC. The chain employs TRBV4-1 and TRBJ2-1, with TRBD2 matching 9 bases. V lost 0 bases, J lost 2 bases, and 5 bases stayed unmatched. Germline V lookup: CDR1 MGHRA, CDR2 YSYEKL. The CDR3 is 17 amino acids.